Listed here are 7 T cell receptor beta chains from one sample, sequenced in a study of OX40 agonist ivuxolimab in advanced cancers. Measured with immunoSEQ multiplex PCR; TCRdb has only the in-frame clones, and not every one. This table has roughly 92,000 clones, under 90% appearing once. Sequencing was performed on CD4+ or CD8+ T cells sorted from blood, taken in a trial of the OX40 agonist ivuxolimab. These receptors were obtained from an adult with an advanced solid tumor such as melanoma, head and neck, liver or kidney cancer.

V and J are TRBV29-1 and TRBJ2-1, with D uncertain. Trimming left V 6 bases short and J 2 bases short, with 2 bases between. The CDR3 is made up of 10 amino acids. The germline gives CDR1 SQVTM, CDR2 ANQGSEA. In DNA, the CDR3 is TGCAGCGTGGCCTACAATGAGCAGTTCTTC. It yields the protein CSVAYNEQFF.

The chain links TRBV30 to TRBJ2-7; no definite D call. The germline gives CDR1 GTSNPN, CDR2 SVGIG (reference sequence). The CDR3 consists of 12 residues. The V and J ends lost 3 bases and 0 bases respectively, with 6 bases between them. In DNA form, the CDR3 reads TGTGCCTGGAGAGGCAGCTCCTACGAGCAGTACTTC. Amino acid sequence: CAWRGSSYEQYF.

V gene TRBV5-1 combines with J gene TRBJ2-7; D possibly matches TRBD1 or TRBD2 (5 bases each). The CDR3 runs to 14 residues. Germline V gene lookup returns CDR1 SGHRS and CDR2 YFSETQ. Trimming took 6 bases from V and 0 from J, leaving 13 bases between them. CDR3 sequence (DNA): TGCGCCAGCATGCAAAAGGGGAGCTCCTACGAGCAGTACTTC. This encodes CASMQKGSSYEQYF.

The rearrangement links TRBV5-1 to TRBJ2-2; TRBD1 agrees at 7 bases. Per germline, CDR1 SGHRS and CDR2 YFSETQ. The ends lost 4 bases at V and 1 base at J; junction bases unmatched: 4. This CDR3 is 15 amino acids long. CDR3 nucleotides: TGCGCCAGCAGCCTGGGGACAGTGAACACCGGGGAGCTGTTTTTT. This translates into CASSLGTVNTGELFF.

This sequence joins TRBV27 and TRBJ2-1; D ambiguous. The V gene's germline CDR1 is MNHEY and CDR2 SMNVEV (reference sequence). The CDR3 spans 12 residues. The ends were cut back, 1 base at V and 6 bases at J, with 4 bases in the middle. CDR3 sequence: CASSLYGNEQFF. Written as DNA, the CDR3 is TGTGCCAGCAGTTTATACGGCAATGAGCAGTTCTTC.

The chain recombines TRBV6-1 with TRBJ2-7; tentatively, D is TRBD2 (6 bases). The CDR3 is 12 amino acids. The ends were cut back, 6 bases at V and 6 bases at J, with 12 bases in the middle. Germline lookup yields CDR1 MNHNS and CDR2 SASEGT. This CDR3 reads CASSPAGSEQYF. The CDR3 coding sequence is TGTGCCAGCAGCCCTGCGGGGAGCGAGCAGTACTTC.

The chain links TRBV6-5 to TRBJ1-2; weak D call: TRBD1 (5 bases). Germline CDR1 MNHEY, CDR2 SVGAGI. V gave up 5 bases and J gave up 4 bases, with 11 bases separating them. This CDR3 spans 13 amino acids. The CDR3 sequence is CASSPDSLYGYTF. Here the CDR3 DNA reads TGTGCCAGCAGTCCTGACAGCCTCTATGGCTACACCTTC.